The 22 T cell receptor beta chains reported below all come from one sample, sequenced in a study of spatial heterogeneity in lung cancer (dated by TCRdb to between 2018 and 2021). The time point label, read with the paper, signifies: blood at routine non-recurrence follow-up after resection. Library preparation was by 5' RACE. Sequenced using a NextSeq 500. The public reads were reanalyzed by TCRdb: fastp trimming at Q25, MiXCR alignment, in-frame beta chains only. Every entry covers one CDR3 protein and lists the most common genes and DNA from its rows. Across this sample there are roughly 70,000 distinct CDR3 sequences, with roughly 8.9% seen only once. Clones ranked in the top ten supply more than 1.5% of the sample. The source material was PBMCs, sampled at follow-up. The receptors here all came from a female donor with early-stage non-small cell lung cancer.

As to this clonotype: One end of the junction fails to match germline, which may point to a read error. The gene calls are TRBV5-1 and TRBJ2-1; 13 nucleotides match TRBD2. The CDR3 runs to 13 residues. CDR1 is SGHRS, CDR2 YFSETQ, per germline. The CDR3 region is CTSRTSGSNEQFF. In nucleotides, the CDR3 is TGCACCAGCAGGACTAGCGGGAGCAATGAGCAGTTCTTC.

CDR3 in amino acids: CSASGWEGNEQFF. The CDR3 region has the DNA TGCAGTGCTAGTGGGTGGGAGGGCAATGAGCAGTTCTTC. The chain is built from TRBV20-1 and TRBJ2-1; 7 bases are shared with TRBD2. The CDR3 loop spans 13 amino acids. Germline CDR1 and CDR2: DFQATT and SNEGSKA (reference sequence). J lost 6 bases, V lost 3 bases, and 5 bases had no gene match.

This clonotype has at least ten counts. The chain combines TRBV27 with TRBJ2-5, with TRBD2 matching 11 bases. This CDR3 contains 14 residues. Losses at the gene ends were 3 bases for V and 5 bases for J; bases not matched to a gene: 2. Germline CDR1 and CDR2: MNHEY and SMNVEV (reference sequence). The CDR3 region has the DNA TGTGCCAGCAGTTTTAGCGGGAGGGTGGAGACCCAGTACTTC. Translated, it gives CASSFSGRVETQYF.

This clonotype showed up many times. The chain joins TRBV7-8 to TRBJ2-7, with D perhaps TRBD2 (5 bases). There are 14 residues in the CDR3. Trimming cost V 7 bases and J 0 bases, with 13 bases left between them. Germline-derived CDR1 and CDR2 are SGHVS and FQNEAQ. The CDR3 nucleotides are TGTGCCAGCACCCCAAGCGGTAGCTCCTACGAGCAGTACTTC. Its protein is CASTPSGSSYEQYF.

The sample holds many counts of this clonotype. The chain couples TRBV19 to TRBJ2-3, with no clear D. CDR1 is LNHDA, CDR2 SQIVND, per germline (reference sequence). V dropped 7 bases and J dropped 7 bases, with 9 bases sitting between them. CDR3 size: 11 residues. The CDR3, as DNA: TGTGCCAGTACCGTGAGGAATACGCAGTATTTT. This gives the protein CASTVRNTQYF.

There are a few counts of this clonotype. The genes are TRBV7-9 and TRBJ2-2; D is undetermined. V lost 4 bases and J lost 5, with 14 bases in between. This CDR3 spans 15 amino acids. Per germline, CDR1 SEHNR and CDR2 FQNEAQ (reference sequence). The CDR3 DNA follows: TGTGCCAGCAGCTCTACACCTCGGACGACCGGGGAGCTGTTTTTT. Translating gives CASSSTPRTTGELFF.

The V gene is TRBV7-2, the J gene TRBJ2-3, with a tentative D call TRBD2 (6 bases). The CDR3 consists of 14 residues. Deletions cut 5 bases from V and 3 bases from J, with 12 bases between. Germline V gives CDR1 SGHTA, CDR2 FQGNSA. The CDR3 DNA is TGTGCCAGCAGCCCGAAGGGGAGGACAGATACGCAGTATTTT. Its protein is CASSPKGRTDTQYF.

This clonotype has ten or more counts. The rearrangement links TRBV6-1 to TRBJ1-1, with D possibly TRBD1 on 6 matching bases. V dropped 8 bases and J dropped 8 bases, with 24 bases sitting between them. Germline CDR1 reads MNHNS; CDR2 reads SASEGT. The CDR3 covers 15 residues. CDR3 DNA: TGTGCCAGCGCGGCTGCGGGGGCTGGCCCAAGCGAAGCTTTCTTT. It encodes CASAAAGAGPSEAFF.

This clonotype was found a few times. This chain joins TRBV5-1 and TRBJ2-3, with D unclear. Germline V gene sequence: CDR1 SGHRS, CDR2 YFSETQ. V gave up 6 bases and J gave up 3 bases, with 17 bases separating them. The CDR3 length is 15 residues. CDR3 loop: CASIVGADPTDTQYF. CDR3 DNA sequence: TGCGCCAGCATCGTGGGCGCTGATCCGACAGATACGCAGTATTTT.

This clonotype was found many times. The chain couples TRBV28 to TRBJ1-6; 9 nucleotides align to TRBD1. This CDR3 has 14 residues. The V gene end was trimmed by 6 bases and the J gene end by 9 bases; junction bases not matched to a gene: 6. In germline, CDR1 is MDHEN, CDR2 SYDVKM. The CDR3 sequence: CASRSGTGISPLHF. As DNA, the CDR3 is TGTGCCAGCAGATCCGGGACAGGGATTTCACCCCTCCACTTT.

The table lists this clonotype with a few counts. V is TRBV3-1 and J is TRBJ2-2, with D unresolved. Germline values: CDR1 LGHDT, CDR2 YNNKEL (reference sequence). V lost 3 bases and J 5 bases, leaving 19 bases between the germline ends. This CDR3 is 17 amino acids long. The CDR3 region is CASSQTVWVHETGELFF. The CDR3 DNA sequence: TGTGCCAGCAGCCAGACGGTTTGGGTTCACGAAACCGGGGAGCTGTTTTTT. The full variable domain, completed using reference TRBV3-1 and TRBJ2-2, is DTAVSQTPKYLVTQMGNDKSIKCEQNLGHDTMYWYKQDSKKFLKIMFSYNNKELIINETVPNRFSPKSPDKAHLNLHINSLELGDSAVYFCASSQTVWVHETGELFFGEGSRLTVL.

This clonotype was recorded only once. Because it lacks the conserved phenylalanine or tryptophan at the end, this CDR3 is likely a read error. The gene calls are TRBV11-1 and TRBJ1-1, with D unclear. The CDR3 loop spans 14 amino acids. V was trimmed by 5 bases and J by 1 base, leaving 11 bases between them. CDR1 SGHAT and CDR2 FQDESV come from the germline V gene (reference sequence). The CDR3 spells CASSPPKGNTEAFL. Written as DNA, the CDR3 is TGTGCCAGCAGCCCCCCGAAGGGGAACACTGAAGCTTTCTTA.

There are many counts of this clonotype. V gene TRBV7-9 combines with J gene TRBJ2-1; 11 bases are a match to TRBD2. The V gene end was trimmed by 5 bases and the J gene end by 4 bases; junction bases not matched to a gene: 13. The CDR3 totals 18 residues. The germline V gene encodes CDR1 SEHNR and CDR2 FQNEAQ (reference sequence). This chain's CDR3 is CASSTSLLAGGTYNEQFF. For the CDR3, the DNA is TGTGCCAGCAGCACGTCCCTTCTAGCGGGAGGAACGTACAATGAGCAGTTCTTC.

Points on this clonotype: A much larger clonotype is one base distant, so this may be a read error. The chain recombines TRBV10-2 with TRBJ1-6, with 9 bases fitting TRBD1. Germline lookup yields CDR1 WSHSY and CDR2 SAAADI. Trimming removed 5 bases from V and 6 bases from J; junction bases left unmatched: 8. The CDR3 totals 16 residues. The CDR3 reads CASSPEGTGCNSPLHF. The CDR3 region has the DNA TGCGCCAGCAGTCCCGAGGGGACAGGGTGTAATTCACCCCTCCACTTT.

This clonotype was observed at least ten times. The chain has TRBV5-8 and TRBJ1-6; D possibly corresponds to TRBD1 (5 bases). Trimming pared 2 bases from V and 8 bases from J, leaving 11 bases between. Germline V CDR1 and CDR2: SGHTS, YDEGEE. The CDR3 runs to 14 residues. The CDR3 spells CASSFGRVDSPLHF. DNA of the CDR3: TGTGCCAGCAGCTTCGGCAGGGTCGATTCACCCCTCCACTTT.

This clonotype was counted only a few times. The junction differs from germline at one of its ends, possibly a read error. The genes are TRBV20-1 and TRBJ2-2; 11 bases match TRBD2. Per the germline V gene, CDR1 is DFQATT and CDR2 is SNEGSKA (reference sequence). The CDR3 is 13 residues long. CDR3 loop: CSASIASGGPTSF. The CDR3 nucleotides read TGCAGTGCTAGTATCGCTAGCGGGGGGCCCACTTCGTTT.

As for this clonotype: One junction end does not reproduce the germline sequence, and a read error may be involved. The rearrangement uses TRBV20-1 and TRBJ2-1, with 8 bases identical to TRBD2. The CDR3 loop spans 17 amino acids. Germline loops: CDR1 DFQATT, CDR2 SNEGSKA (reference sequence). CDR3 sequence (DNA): TGCAGTGCTCCCCCCGTTACTAGCGGACTAACCTACAATGGGCAGTTCTTC. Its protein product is CSAPPVTSGLTYNGQFF.

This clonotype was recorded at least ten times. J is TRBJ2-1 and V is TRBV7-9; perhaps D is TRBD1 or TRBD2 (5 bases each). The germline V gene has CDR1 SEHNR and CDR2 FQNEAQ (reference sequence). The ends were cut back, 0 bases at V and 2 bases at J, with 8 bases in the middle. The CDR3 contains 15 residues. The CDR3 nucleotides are TGTGCCAGCAGCTTAGCCGGGGACGCCTACAATGAGCAGTTCTTC. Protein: CASSLAGDAYNEQFF.

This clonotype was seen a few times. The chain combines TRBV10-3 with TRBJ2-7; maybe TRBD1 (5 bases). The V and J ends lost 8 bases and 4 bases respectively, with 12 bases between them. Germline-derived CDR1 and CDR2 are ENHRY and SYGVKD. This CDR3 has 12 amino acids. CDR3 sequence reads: CAISGKGYEQYF. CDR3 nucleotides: TGTGCCATCTCAGGGAAAGGGTACGAGCAGTACTTC.

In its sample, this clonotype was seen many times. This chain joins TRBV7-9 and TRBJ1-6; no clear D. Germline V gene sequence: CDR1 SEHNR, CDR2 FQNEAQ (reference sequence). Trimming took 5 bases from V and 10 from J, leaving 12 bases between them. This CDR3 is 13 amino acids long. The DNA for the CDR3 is TGTGCCAGCAGCCCGCAACAGAGCTCACCCCTCCACTTT. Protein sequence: CASSPQQSSPLHF.

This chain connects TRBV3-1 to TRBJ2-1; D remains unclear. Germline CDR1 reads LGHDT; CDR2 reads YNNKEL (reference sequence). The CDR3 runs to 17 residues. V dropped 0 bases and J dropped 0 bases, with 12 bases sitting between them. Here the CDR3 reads CASSQDWRVSSYNEQFF. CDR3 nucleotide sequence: TGTGCCAGCAGCCAAGACTGGCGTGTTAGCTCCTACAATGAGCAGTTCTTC.

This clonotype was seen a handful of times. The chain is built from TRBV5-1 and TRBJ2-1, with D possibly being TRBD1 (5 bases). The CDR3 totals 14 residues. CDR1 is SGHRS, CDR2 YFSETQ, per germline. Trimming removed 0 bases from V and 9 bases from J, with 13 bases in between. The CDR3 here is CASSLEARDGEQFF. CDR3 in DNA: TGCGCCAGCAGCTTGGAGGCCAGGGATGGTGAGCAGTTCTTC.